The subject of this entry is one T cell receptor beta chain. The antigen remains undetermined. These data are taken from a study of response to subunit inactivated influenza vaccine. Overall study results and limits: The authors proposed limited new T cell recruitment per seasonal influenza vaccination.

One entry per CDR3 protein, called by TCRdb with MiXCR from the RT-PCR reads. The table has hundreds of thousands of distinct CDR3 sequences, under 20% seen once. Germline V CDR1 and CDR2: SGHTA, FQGNSA. Unmatched junction bases numbered 6, after V lost 5 bases and J lost 4 bases. CDR3 length: 15 amino acids. The TCR sequence derives from a man in his fifties or sixties who received an inactivated influenza vaccine. The rearrangement joins TRBV7-2 to TRBJ1-3; 9 nucleotides line up with TRBD1. The material was PBMCs from blood, obtained more than 4 days after vaccination. The CDR3 region is CASSRDRGVGNTIYF. CDR3 nucleotide sequence: TGTGCCAGCAGCCGTGACAGGGGGGTGGGAAACACCATATATTTT.